These T cell receptor beta chains were read from a single sample in a study of T cells in Graves' hyperthyroidism and ophthalmopathy. TCRdb analysed the multiplex PCR reads with MiXCR anew, one entry per CDR3 protein. The sample includes approximately 610,000 distinct CDR3 sequences, roughly 14% of them seen just once. The source material was blood. These receptors all stem from a woman between 35 and 50 years old with Graves' ophthalmopathy. CDR3s include the opening cysteine and the closing phenylalanine or tryptophan. D genes are given only for firm matches. The size of a clone is reported for some rows only, either as once, few or many, or as a class for expanded clones.

clone size,D gene,V gene,J gene,CDR3 DNA,CDR3 protein
many,.,TRBV28,TRBJ2-7,TGTGCCAGCACGGGGGAGTTCTGGGAGCAGTACTTC,CASTGEFWEQYF
.,.,TRBV3-1,TRBJ1-1,TGTGCCAGCAGCCCAGAGGAGGGTCTCATGAACACTGAAGCTTTCTTT,CASSPEEGLMNTEAFF
many,TRBD1,TRBV28,TRBJ1-2,TGTGCCAGCAGTCTTTCGGGACAGGGAAGGGGCTATGGCTACACCTTC,CASSLSGQGRGYGYTF
many,TRBD2,TRBV12-3/TRBV12-4,TRBJ2-7,TGTGCCAGCAGTTCCTCGACTAGCGGGTTCTACGAGCAGTACTTC,CASSSSTSGFYEQYF
many,.,TRBV6-1,TRBJ1-2,TGTGCCAGCAGTGAAGCCCGGGGGGCAAACTATGGCTACACCTTC,CASSEARGANYGYTF
many,TRBD1,TRBV12-5,TRBJ2-7,TGTGCTAGTGGTCTCGGACAGGGGGCGGAGGAGCAGTACTTC,CASGLGQGAEEQYF
many,TRBD2,TRBV20-1,TRBJ2-7,TGCAGTGCTAGCCCTCTCCTAGCGGGGGTCTCCTACGAGCAGTACTTC,CSASPLLAGVSYEQYF
many,.,TRBV6-2/TRBV6-3,TRBJ2-7,TGTGCCAGCAGTTACGGGACATCGGTTGGGGGCGAGCAGTACTTC,CASSYGTSVGGEQYF
many,.,TRBV5-6,TRBJ1-3,TGTGCCAGCAGCTTCCTCGGAACTGGAAACACCATATATTTT,CASSFLGTGNTIYF
.,.,TRBV29-1,TRBJ2-2,TGCAGCGTTGGTAGTCGGGCCGGGGAGCTGTTTTTT,CSVGSRAGELFF
many,.,TRBV6-1,TRBJ2-7,TGTGCAGGGGCGGAGGGGAGCTACGAGCAGTACTTC,CAGAEGSYEQYF
few,.,TRBV7-2,TRBJ2-2,TGTGCCAGCAACTTGGGGGACTTAGGCACCGGGGAGCTGTTTTTT,CASNLGDLGTGELFF
many,.,TRBV12-3/TRBV12-4,TRBJ2-7,TGTGCCAGCAGTTTTCTATACGAGCAGTACTTC,CASSFLYEQYF
many,TRBD1,TRBV19,TRBJ2-7,TGTGCCAGTAGGGGGGGGACAGGGGACGAGCAGTACTTC,CASRGGTGDEQYF
.,.,TRBV27,TRBJ2-4,TGTGCCAGCCGACATTACCCCGAGGTGATTCAGTACTTC,CASRHYPEVIQYF